This T cell receptor beta chain was found in a study of T-cell reconstitution after alpha-beta-depleted transplantation in children. This sample's TCRbeta library carried unique molecular identifier barcodes. In TCRdb, the PCR reads were re-called with MiXCR into one record per CDR3 protein. This sample carries about 420,000 distinct CDR3 sequences, about a sixth of them seen once, and the ten largest clones take around 30%. A word on this clonotype: Its specificity is unknown.

General study results and limits: There were reportedly several hundred expanded graft clones from which alpha-beta T cells came about two months after transplant. It was surviving recipient T cells and thymic progenitors that gave some patients high TCRbeta diversity at day 60. Once a year had passed after transplant, T-cell counts and diversity came mostly from newly produced T cells.

Material: PBMCs, mostly from graft donor cells, obtained 360 days after TCRalphabeta/CD19-depleted stem cell transplant. The receptor was isolated from a boy in the first two years of life who had a stem cell transplant for Wiskott-Aldrich syndrome, so the T cells may come from the graft donor.

In DNA form, the CDR3 reads TGTGCCAGCAGTAGGGGGTCCAATCAGCCCCAGCATTTT. Its translation is CASSRGSNQPQHF. The rearrangement joins TRBV12-3 or TRBV12-4 to TRBJ1-5, with D perhaps matching TRBD1 (6 bases). Trimming stripped 5 bases from V and 3 bases from J, with 8 bases between. The CDR3 has 13 residues.